The 7 T cell receptor beta chains in this list originate from one sample, sequenced in a study of human T cells and chemical hapten exposure. Time point described: patch test 1, 2 weeks after DPC sensitization. The treatment here: therapeutic diphenylcyclopropenone sensitization with weekly scalp DPC. TCRdb redid the calling of the RACE reads with MiXCR, one entry per CDR3 protein. The repertoire holds around 150,000 distinct CDR3 sequences, with about 15% as singletons. Sequencing used whole blood, obtained in connection with sensitization to the hapten diphenylcyclopropenone (DPC). The receptor set was obtained from a woman in her 30s with alopecia areata. Some clones in this sample may be carry-over from other donors' samples.

CDR3 coding DNA: TGCGCCAGCAGCCTAGAGCTCCGACTAGGGGGAACGGGTAGAAATGAGCAGTTCTTC. It translates to CASSLELRLGGTGRNEQFF. The genes are TRBV4-1 and TRBJ2-1; perhaps D is TRBD1 or TRBD2 (6 bases each). Germline V lookup: CDR1 MGHRA, CDR2 YSYEKL. The CDR3 is 19 amino acids. V lost 4 bases and J 7 bases, leaving 29 bases between the germline ends.

The chain is built from TRBV4-1 and TRBJ2-1; the D gene is possibly TRBD2 (6 bases). Trimming shortened V by 4 bases and J by 4 bases, and 20 bases separated the two germline ends. Germline V gene lookup returns CDR1 MGHRA and CDR2 YSYEKL. CDR3 length: 17 residues. CDR3: CASSPLKGRPPYNEQFF. In DNA form, the CDR3 reads TGCGCCAGCAGCCCCCTCAAAGGGAGGCCTCCTTACAATGAGCAGTTCTTC.

This clonotype appeared a few times. This chain uses TRBV6-2 or TRBV6-3 with TRBJ1-1; 8 bases map to TRBD1. After removal of 4 bases from V and 5 bases from J, the junction contained 3 bases not matched to a gene. CDR3 length: 13 residues. Germline values: CDR1 MNHEY, CDR2 SVGEGT. CDR3 amino acids: CASSSDRGTEAFF. CDR3 bases: TGTGCCAGCAGTTCTGACAGGGGAACTGAAGCTTTCTTT.

Note on this clonotype: This could be a read error, since a much larger clone is one nucleotide away. The V and J genes are TRBV20-1 and TRBJ2-7; 9 bases map to TRBD1. Germline V gives CDR1 DFQATT, CDR2 SNEGSKA (reference sequence). The CDR3 runs to 14 residues. CDR3 protein: CSTSRDRVPYEQYF. In DNA form, the CDR3 reads TGCAGTACTAGCCGGGACAGGGTCCCCTACGAGCAGTACTTC.

The rearrangement uses TRBV5-1 and TRBJ2-3; 11 bases fit TRBD2. CDR1 and CDR2 (germline): SGHRS, YFSETQ. The V and J ends lost 0 bases and 5 bases, in that order; junction bases with no gene match: 5. CDR3 length equals 16 residues. In DNA form, the CDR3 reads TGCGCCAGCAGCTTGGAACTAGCGGGAGCGGAAGATACGCAGTATTTT. It codes for CASSLELAGAEDTQYF. The full variable domain, with the rest looked up from reference TRBV5-1 and TRBJ2-3, is KAGVTQTPRYLIKTRGQQVTLSCSPISGHRSVSWYQQTPGQGLQFLFEYFSETQRNKGNFPGRFSGRQFSNSRSEMNVSTLELGDSALYLCASSLELAGAEDTQYFGPGTRLTVL.

This rearrangement joins TRBV12-3 or TRBV12-4 to TRBJ2-1, with a tentative D call TRBD2 (5 bases). This CDR3 is built from 16 residues. Trimming removed 3 bases at V and 4 bases at J, with 16 bases between. The CDR3 DNA reads TGTGCCAGCAGTTTCTCTTCGGGAATGGGGTACAATGAGCAGTTCTTC. As protein: CASSFSSGMGYNEQFF.

This clonotype was detected a few times. In DNA, the CDR3 is TGTGCCACCAGTGACCCCGGGACTAGCCCCGCAGATACGCAGTATTTT. This codes for CATSDPGTSPADTQYF. The chain employs TRBV24-1 and TRBJ2-3; the match to TRBD2 covers 9 bases. Trimming at V came to 4 bases and at J to 4 bases, leaving 8 bases not matched to a gene. This CDR3 contains 16 residues. Germline lookup yields CDR1 KGHDR and CDR2 SFDVKD.